This T cell receptor beta chain was sequenced during a study of blood T cell repertoires in COVID-19. Study in general: There were acute and convalescent COVID-19 samples, and they came from the United States, Italy and Spain.

Those enrolled in Seattle joined during active infection and were followed longitudinally afterward. Methods used by the authors: Scientists estimated how many nucleated cells there were by amplifying reference gene primers. The method was immunoSEQ multiplex PCR; TCRdb's version includes in-frame clones alone and lacks a portion of them. For V, J and clone size, that table is used; D and trimming come from the DNA. The profile shows about 280,000 clones, roughly 90% of them singletons. The sequencing sample was made of peripheral blood. The TCR originated in a woman aged 30 to 39 with COVID-19, enrolled during active disease.

CDR3 residues: CASSIIQDTGELFF. The CDR3 DNA sequence: TGTGCCAGTAGTATTATACAGGACACCGGGGAGCTGTTTTTT. The rearrangement links TRBV19 to TRBJ2-2; maybe TRBD1 (5 bases). The length of the CDR3 is 14 residues. The V and J ends lost 3 bases and 3 bases respectively, with 8 bases between them. Germline V gene lookup returns CDR1 LNHDA and CDR2 SQIVND (reference sequence).